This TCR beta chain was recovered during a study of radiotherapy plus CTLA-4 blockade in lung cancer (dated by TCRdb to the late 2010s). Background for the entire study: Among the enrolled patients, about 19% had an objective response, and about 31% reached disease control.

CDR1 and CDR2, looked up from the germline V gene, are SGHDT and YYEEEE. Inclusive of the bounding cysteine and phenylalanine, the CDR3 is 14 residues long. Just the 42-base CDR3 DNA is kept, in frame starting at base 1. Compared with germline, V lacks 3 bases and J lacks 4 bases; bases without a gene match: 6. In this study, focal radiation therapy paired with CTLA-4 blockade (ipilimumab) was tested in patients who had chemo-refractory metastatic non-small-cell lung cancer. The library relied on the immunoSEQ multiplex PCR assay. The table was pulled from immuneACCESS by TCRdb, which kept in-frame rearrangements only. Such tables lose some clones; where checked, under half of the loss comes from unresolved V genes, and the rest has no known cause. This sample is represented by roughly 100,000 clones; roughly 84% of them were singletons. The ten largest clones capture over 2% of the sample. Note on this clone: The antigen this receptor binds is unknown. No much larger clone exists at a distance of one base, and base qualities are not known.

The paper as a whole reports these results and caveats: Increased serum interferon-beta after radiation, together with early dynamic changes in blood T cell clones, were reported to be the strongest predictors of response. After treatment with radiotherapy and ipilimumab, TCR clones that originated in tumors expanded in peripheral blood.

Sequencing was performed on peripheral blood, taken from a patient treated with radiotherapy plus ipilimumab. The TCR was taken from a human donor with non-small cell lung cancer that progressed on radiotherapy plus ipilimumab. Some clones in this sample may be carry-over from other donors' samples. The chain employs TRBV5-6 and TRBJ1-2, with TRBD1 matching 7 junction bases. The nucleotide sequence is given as TGTGCCAGCAGCTACAACAGGGGTATCTATGGCTACACCTTC. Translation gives CASSYNRGIYGYTF.